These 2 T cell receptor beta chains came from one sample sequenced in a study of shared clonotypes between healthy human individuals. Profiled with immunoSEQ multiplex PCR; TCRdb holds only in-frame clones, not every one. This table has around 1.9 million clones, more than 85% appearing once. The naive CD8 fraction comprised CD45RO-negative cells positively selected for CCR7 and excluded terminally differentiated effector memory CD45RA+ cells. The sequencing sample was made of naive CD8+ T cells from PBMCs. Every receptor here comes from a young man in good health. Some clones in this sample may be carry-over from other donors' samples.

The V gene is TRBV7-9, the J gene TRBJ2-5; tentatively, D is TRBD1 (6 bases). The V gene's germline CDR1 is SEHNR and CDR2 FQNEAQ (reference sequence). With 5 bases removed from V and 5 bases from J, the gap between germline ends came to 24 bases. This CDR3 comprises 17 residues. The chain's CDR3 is CASSHPGQQPSRETQYF. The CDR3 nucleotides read TGTGCCAGCAGCCACCCTGGACAGCAACCCTCCCGGGAGACCCAGTACTTC.

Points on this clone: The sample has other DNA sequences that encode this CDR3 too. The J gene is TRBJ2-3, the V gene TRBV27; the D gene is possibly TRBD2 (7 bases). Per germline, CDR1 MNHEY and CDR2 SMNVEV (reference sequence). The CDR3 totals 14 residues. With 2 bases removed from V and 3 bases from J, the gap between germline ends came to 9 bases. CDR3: CASSLRGATDTQYF. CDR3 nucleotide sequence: TGTGCCAGCAGTTTACGGGGGGCTACAGATACGCAGTATTTT.